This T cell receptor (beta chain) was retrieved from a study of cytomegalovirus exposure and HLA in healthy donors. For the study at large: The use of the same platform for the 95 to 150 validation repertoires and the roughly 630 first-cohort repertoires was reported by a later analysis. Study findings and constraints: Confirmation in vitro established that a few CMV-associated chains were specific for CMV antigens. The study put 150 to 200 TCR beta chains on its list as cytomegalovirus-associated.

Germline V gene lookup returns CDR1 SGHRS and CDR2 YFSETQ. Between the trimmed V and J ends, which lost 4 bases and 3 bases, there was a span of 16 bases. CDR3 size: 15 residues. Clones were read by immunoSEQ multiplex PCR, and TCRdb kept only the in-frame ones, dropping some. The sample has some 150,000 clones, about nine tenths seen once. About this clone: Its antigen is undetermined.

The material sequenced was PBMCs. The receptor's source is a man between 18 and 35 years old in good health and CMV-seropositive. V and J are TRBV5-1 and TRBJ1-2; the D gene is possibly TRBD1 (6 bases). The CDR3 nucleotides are TGCGCCAGCAGCATTACAGGGATGGGGGACTATGGCTACACCTTC. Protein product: CASSITGMGDYGYTF.